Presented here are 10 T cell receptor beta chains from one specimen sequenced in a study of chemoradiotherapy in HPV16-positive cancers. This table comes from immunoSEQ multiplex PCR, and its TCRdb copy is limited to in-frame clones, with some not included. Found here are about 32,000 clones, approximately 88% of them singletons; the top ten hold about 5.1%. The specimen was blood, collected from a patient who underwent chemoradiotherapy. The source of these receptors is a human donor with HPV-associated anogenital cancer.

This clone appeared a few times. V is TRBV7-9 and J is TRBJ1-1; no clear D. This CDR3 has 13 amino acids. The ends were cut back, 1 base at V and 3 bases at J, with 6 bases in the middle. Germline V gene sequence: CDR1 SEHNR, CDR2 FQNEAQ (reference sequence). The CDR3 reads CASSLGSYTEAFF. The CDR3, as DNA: TGTGCCAGCAGCTTAGGCTCCTACACTGAAGCTTTCTTT. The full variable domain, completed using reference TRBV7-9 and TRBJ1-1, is DTGVSQNPRHKITKRGQNVTFRCDPISEHNRLYWYRQTLGQGPEFLTYFQNEAQLEKSRLLSDRFSAERPKGSFSTLEIQRTEQGDSAMYLCASSLGSYTEAFFGQGTRLTVV.

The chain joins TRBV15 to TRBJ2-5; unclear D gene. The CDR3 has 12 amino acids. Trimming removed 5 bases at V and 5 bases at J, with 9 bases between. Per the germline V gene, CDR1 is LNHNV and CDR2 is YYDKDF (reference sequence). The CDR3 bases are TGTGCCACCAGCGTAGGCCGGGAGACCCAGTACTTC. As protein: CATSVGRETQYF.

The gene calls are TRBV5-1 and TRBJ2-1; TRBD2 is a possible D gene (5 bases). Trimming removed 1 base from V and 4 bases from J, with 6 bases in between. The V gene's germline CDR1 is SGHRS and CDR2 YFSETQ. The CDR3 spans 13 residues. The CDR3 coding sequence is TGCGCCAGCAGCTTGACGGGGTACAATGAGCAGTTCTTC. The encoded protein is CASSLTGYNEQFF.

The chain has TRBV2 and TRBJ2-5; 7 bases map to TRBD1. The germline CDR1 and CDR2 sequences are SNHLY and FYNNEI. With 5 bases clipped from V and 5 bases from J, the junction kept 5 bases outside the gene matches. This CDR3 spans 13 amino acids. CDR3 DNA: TGTGCCAGCAGTTCGGACAGGACTGAGACCCAGTACTTC. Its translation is CASSSDRTETQYF.

The CDR3 bases are TGTGCCAGCAGGAGATACACCGGCGACACTCGAAGTCAGCCCCAGCATTTT. Amino acids: CASRRYTGDTRSQPQHF. The chain uses TRBV27 and TRBJ1-5; the D is unclear. The CDR3 extends over 17 amino acids. The germline V and J ends were trimmed by 6 bases and 6 bases, with 24 bases remaining between them. Germline CDR1 reads MNHEY; CDR2 reads SMNVEV (reference sequence).

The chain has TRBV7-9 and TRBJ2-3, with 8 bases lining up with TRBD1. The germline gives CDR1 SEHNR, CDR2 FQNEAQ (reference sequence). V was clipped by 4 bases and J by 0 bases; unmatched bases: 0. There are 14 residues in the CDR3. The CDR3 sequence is CASSYRGSTDTQYF. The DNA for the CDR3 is TGTGCCAGCAGCTACAGGGGGAGCACAGATACGCAGTATTTT.

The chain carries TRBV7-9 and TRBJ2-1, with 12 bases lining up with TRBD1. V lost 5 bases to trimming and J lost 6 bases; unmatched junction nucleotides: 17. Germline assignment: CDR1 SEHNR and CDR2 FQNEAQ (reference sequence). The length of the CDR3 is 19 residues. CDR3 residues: CASSAIFRDRGPGSNEQFF. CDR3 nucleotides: TGTGCCAGCAGCGCCATATTCCGGGACAGGGGGCCAGGTAGCAATGAGCAGTTCTTC.

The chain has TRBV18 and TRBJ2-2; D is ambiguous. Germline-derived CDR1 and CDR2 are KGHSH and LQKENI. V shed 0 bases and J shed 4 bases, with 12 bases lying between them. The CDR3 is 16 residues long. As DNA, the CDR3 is TGTGCCAGCTCACCACCGTTGGGATCGGGCACCGGGGAGCTGTTTTTT. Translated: CASSPPLGSGTGELFF.

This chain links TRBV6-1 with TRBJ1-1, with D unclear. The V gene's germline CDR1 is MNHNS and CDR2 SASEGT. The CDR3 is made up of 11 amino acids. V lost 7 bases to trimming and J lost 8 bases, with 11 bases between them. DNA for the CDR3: TGTGCCAGCACCGTCCTACTGGAAGCTTTCTTT. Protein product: CASTVLLEAFF.

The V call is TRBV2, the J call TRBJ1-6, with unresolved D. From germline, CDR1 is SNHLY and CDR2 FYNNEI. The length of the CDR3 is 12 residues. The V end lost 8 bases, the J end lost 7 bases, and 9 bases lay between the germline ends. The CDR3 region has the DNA TGTGCCAGCGCCAGAGAAAATTCACCCCTCCACTTT. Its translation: CASARENSPLHF. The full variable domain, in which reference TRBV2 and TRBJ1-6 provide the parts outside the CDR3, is EPEVTQTPSHQVTQMGQEVILRCVPISNHLYFYWYRQILGQKVEFLVSFYNNEISEKSEIFDDQFSVERPDGSNFTLKIRSTKLEDSAMYFCASARENSPLHFGNGTRLTVT.